This T cell receptor beta chain was recovered during a study of blood T cell repertoires in COVID-19. Study details: From the United States, Italy and Spain came samples of acute and convalescent COVID-19. The cDNA or gDNA used as material had been derived from T cells, B-cell-depleted T cells, or PBMCs.

The germline gives CDR1 SGHAT, CDR2 FQNNGV. The V and J ends lost 5 bases and 3 bases, in that order; junction bases with no gene match: 6. The CDR3 loop spans 17 amino acids. As originally analysed: Estimation of nucleated cell counts was performed using reference gene primer amplification. Profiled with immunoSEQ multiplex PCR; TCRdb holds only in-frame clones, not every one. The V and J calls and clone size were taken over from that table, and D and trimming were inferred from the DNA. The sample shows some 66,000 clones, over 75% of them seen only once. The material sequenced was peripheral blood. The rearrangement links TRBV11-2 to TRBJ2-4, with 14 bases identical to TRBD2. This receptor was identified in a woman aged 55-70 years with acute or convalescent COVID-19. DNA of the CDR3: TGTGCCAGCAGCCAGGGACTAGCGGGAGAGGACAAAAACATTCAGTACTTC. Translation gives CASSQGLAGEDKNIQYF.